What follows are 23 T cell receptor beta chains derived from one specimen sequenced in a study of T cell repertoires in cytomegalovirus infection. These receptors are not linked to any known antigen. In TCRdb, the reads were re-called with MiXCR into one record per CDR3 protein. The data show roughly 730,000 distinct CDR3 sequences, with around 31% seen just once and 15% to 20% held by the top ten. This specimen was cultured PBMCs, taken from culture after CMV antigen stimulation. The receptors were sampled from a human donor in good health (CMV status not recorded). Some clones in this sample may be carry-over from other donors' samples.

This clonotype is a singleton in its sample. Since a much larger clone is just one base distant, this may be a read error. The chain combines TRBV7-9 with TRBJ2-1; 9 bases line up with TRBD2. Trimming cost V 5 bases and J 5 bases; bases outside gene matches: 13. The CDR3 is 17 residues long. CDR1 SEHNR and CDR2 FQNEAQ come from the germline V gene (reference sequence). The DNA of the CDR3 is TGTGCCAGCAGCCCGAAATTTAGCGGGAGAGATAACAATGAGCAGTTCTTC. This sequence encodes CASSPKFSGRDNNEQFF.

J is TRBJ2-7 and V is TRBV7-8; possible D gene TRBD1, 6 bases. Trimming shortened V by 4 bases and J by 2 bases, and 18 bases separated the two germline ends. This CDR3 is 16 amino acids long. Per the germline V gene, CDR1 is SGHVS and CDR2 is FQNEAQ. CDR3 sequence (DNA): TGTGCCAGCAGCTCTCACCCGGGCAGGGGACCCTACGAGCAGTACTTC. Translated: CASSSHPGRGPYEQYF.

The V and J genes are TRBV6-7 and TRBJ1-1; TRBD1 is a possible D gene (6 bases). TRBV6-7 has ORF status, its function being uncertain. The CDR3 runs to 15 residues. V lost 2 bases, J lost 10 bases, and 20 bases lay in between. CDR3 DNA sequence: TGTGCCAGCAGTTACCCGAGAGACAGGAACCCCTTAGCTTTCTTT. Amino acid sequence: CASSYPRDRNPLAFF.

This sequence joins TRBV4-1 and TRBJ2-3; no definite D call. The V and J ends lost 1 base and 3 bases respectively, with 5 bases between them. Per germline, CDR1 MGHRA and CDR2 YSYEKL. CDR3 length equals 13 residues. CDR3 loop: CASSQVLTDTQYF. The CDR3 DNA reads TGCGCCAGCAGCCAAGTCCTTACAGATACGCAGTATTTT.

The chain is built from TRBV4-1 and TRBJ1-2; no firm D call. Germline V gene lookup returns CDR1 MGHRA and CDR2 YSYEKL. There are 17 residues in the CDR3. Trimming took off 6 bases at V and 0 bases at J, with 20 bases between the two ends. This CDR3 is CASRGIAGPRTNYGYTF. The DNA of the CDR3 is TGCGCCAGCAGAGGCATTGCCGGGCCGCGAACTAACTATGGCTACACCTTC.

This clonotype was found a few times. The V and J genes are TRBV6-6 and TRBJ1-1; no reliable D call. The V and J ends lost 7 bases and 3 bases respectively, with 12 bases between them. CDR1 and CDR2 (germline): MNHNY, SVGAGI (reference sequence). There are 13 residues in the CDR3. CDR3 protein: CASTRGWDTEAFF. The DNA for the CDR3 is TGTGCCAGCACGCGGGGATGGGACACTGAAGCTTTCTTT.

This clonotype was detected many times. The rearrangement joins TRBV7-2 to TRBJ2-5; D may be TRBD1 or TRBD2 (5 bases each). The CDR3 has 14 amino acids. The germline V gene has CDR1 SGHTA and CDR2 FQGNSA. V lost 5 bases, J lost 0 bases, and 10 bases lay in between. This CDR3 is CASSHPGHQETQYF. CDR3 coding DNA: TGTGCCAGCAGCCACCCGGGACACCAAGAGACCCAGTACTTC.

This clonotype was counted only a few times. V and J are TRBV24-1 and TRBJ2-1, with TRBD1 matching over 8 bases. This CDR3 comprises 16 residues. Germline V gene sequence: CDR1 KGHDR, CDR2 SFDVKD. V lost 2 bases and J lost 7; bases outside the gene matches: 9. In DNA form, the CDR3 reads TGTGCCACCAGTGATTCGAGGAGACAGGGGCTAAATGAGCAGTTCTTC. Translating gives CATSDSRRQGLNEQFF.

V is TRBV7-8 and J is TRBJ2-1; a possible D gene is TRBD1 (5 bases). CDR1 is SGHVS, CDR2 FQNEAQ, per germline. The CDR3 is 14 residues long. V gave up 1 base and J gave up 6 bases, with 10 bases separating them. The CDR3 reads CASSLGGIPNEQFF. The CDR3 DNA is TGTGCCAGCAGCTTAGGGGGCATACCCAATGAGCAGTTCTTC.

V usage is TRBV5-1 and J usage is TRBJ1-2; D remains ambiguous. The CDR3 is made up of 14 amino acids. The ends were cut back, 0 bases at V and 6 bases at J, with 12 bases in the middle. CDR1 and CDR2 (germline): SGHRS, YFSETQ. The CDR3 DNA reads TGCGCCAGCAGCTTGGATCTAGGGATGGATGGCTACACCTTC. Translating it yields CASSLDLGMDGYTF. Variable domain in full (rest from reference TRBV5-1 and TRBJ1-2): KAGVTQTPRYLIKTRGQQVTLSCSPISGHRSVSWYQQTPGQGLQFLFEYFSETQRNKGNFPGRFSGRQFSNSRSEMNVSTLELGDSALYLCASSLDLGMDGYTFGSGTRLTVV.

This clonotype was seen only a few times. The rearrangement uses TRBV7-9 and TRBJ2-3; D ambiguous. The germline V and J ends were trimmed by 1 base and 5 bases, with 10 bases remaining between them. Looked up from germline, CDR1 is SEHNR and CDR2 is FQNEAQ (reference sequence). There are 14 residues in the CDR3. The DNA for the CDR3 is TGTGCCAGCAGCTTAGTTGACGGTGGAGATACGCAGTATTTT. Amino acids: CASSLVDGGDTQYF.

The chain couples TRBV7-4 to TRBJ1-6, with 7 nucleotides matching TRBD1. This CDR3 is built from 14 residues. Germline CDR1 SGHVT, CDR2 SQSDAQ. V trimming: 1 base; J trimming: 7 bases; junction bases outside the gene matches: 1. For the CDR3, the DNA is TGTGCCAGCAGCTTAGGGGACAGAAATTCACCCCTCCACTTT. Translating gives CASSLGDRNSPLHF.

This clonotype has only a few counts. The rearrangement uses TRBV10-1 and TRBJ2-1; TRBD2 agrees at 12 bases. Trimming took 6 bases from V and 8 from J; bases not matched to a gene: 11. Germline V gene lookup returns CDR1 WNHNN and CDR2 SYGVQD (reference sequence). The CDR3 runs to 16 residues. The CDR3 reads CASRPTSGSGFDEQFF. The CDR3 region has the DNA TGCGCCAGCAGGCCGACTAGCGGGAGTGGGTTCGATGAGCAGTTCTTC.

This clonotype has a handful of counts. The chain couples TRBV28 to TRBJ2-5, with 9 bases aligning to TRBD2. CDR1 and CDR2 (germline): MDHEN, SYDVKM. The junction had 5 bases not matched to a gene; V was cut back by 2 bases and J by 7 bases. The CDR3 has 14 amino acids. The CDR3 loop reads CASSLLAGPGTQYF. The CDR3 DNA follows: TGTGCCAGCAGTTTACTAGCGGGGCCAGGGACCCAGTACTTC.

The V and J genes are TRBV2 and TRBJ2-7; 12 bases line up with TRBD2. CDR1 SNHLY and CDR2 FYNNEI come from the germline V gene. The CDR3 totals 14 residues. J was trimmed by 4 bases and V by 8 bases; bases with no gene match: 6. CDR3 DNA: TGTGCCAGCGGGAGACTAGCGGGAGTATACGAGCAGTACTTC. Amino acids: CASGRLAGVYEQYF.

The chain employs TRBV20-1 and TRBJ2-1; D unclear. Trimming pared 3 bases from V and 5 bases from J, leaving 11 bases between. This CDR3 contains 13 residues. Germline CDR1 is DFQATT and CDR2 is SNEGSKA (reference sequence). The CDR3 sequence is CSARQAPDNEQFF. The CDR3 DNA sequence: TGCAGTGCTAGGCAGGCCCCGGACAATGAGCAGTTCTTC.

The table lists this clonotype with a few counts. The chain carries TRBV7-2 and TRBJ1-3; 9 nucleotides match TRBD1. CDR3 length: 15 residues. CDR1 SGHTA and CDR2 FQGNSA come from the germline V gene. V lost 4 bases, J lost 2 bases, and 3 bases stayed unmatched. The CDR3, as DNA: TGTGCCAGCAGCTCCCACAGGGGGCCTGGAAACACCATATATTTT. It specifies CASSSHRGPGNTIYF.

The V gene is TRBV12-3 or TRBV12-4, the J gene TRBJ2-1; D could derive from TRBD1 or TRBD2 (6 bases each). The CDR3 runs to 16 residues. Trimming pared 3 bases from V and 10 bases from J, leaving 22 bases between. CDR3 DNA: TGTGCCAGCAGTTTCACCCCATATGGGGGGCTCGAGGAGCAGTTCTTC. Its protein product is CASSFTPYGGLEEQFF.

At least ten counts were recorded for this clonotype. V and J are TRBV12-3 or TRBV12-4 and TRBJ1-5; no definite D call. The V gene lost 5 bases and the J gene lost 4 bases, with 12 bases spanning the gap. The CDR3 loop spans 14 amino acids. CDR3 loop: CASSPGSTNQPQHF. Here the CDR3 DNA reads TGTGCCAGCAGTCCGGGGTCGACTAATCAGCCCCAGCATTTT.

This clonotype was seen a handful of times. The chain recombines TRBV18 with TRBJ2-1; weak D call: TRBD2 (6 bases). CDR3 length: 16 residues. V lost 3 bases and J 8 bases, leaving 20 bases between the germline ends. CDR1 is KGHSH, CDR2 LQKENI, per germline. The CDR3 DNA follows: TGTGCCAGCTCACCCCGTTGGGGGAGGAAGGGCGATGAGCAGTTCTTC. Translating it yields CASSPRWGRKGDEQFF.

This clonotype was counted only a few times. The chain joins TRBV5-4 to TRBJ2-1; weak D call: TRBD2 (6 bases). Germline lookup yields CDR1 SGHNT and CDR2 YYREEE (reference sequence). The ends were cut back, 2 bases at V and 6 bases at J, with 12 bases in the middle. This CDR3 contains 14 residues. The CDR3 is CASSFRGMGNEQFF. CDR3 DNA sequence: TGTGCCAGCAGCTTCCGGGGGATGGGCAATGAGCAGTTCTTC. Full variable domain (rest looked up from reference TRBV5-4 and TRBJ2-1): ETGVTQSPTHLIKTRGQQVTLRCSSQSGHNTVSWYQQALGQGPQFIFQYYREEENGRGNFPPRFSGLQFPNYSSELNVNALELDDSALYLCASSFRGMGNEQFFGPGTRLTVL.

The chain has TRBV5-1 and TRBJ1-5; possibly TRBD1 for D (5 bases). CDR1 is SGHRS, CDR2 YFSETQ, per germline. The CDR3 runs 15 residues. V lost 4 bases and J lost 2, with 13 bases in between. The DNA for the CDR3 is TGCGCCAGCAGCCCCGACACAGGCGGCAATCAGCCCCAGCATTTT. Protein product: CASSPDTGGNQPQHF. The whole variable domain, remainder taken from reference TRBV5-1 and TRBJ1-5, is KAGVTQTPRYLIKTRGQQVTLSCSPISGHRSVSWYQQTPGQGLQFLFEYFSETQRNKGNFPGRFSGRQFSNSRSEMNVSTLELGDSALYLCASSPDTGGNQPQHFGDGTRLSIL.

This clonotype was observed a handful of times. The rearrangement joins TRBV15 to TRBJ1-1; TRBD1 aligns across 7 bases. The CDR3 length is 18 residues. Unmatched junction bases numbered 12, after V lost 1 base and J lost 1 base. Germline V gives CDR1 LNHNV, CDR2 YYDKDF (reference sequence). The CDR3 sequence: CATSRGLKGANRNTEAFF. CDR3 in DNA: TGTGCCACCAGCAGAGGTCTGAAGGGGGCGAATCGGAACACTGAAGCTTTCTTT. The variable domain in full, with the rest retrieved from reference TRBV15 and TRBJ1-1, is DAMVIQNPRYQVTQFGKPVTLSCSQTLNHNVMYWYQQKSSQAPKLLFHYYDKDFNNEADTPDNFQSRRPNTSFCFLDIRSPGLGDTAMYLCATSRGLKGANRNTEAFFGQGTRLTVV.